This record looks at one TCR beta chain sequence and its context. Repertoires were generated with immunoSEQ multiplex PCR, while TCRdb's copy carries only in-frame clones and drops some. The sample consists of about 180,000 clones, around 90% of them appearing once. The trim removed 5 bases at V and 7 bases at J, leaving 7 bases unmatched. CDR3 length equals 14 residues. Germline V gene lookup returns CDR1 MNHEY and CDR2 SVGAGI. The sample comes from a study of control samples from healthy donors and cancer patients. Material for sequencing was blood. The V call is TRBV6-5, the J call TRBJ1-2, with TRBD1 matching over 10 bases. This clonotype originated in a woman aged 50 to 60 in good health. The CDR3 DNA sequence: TGTGCCAGCAGTAGACAGGGGGCATTAGGTGGCTACACCTTC. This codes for CASSRQGALGGYTF.